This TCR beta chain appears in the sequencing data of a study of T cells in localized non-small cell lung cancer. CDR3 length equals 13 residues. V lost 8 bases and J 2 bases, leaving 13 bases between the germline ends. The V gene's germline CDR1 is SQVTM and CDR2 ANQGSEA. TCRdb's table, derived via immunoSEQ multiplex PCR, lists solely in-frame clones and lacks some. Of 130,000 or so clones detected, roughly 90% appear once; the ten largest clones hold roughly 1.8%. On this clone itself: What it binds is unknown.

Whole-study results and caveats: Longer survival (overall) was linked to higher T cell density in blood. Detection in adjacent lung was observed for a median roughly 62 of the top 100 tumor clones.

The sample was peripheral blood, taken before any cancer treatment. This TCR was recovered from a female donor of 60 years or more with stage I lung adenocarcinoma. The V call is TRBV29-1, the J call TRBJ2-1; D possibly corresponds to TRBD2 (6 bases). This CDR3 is CSSWREPYNEQFF. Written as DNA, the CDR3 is TGCAGCTCGTGGAGGGAGCCCTACAATGAGCAGTTCTTC.